This TCR beta chain is from a study of early T cells in non-severe SARS-CoV-2 infection. Overall study: Chains were unpaired, as sequencing was done on bulk RNA from unsorted whole blood.

Study-wide findings and caveats: The study's VDJdb matching favored anti-spike CD8 responses and missed private and CD4 specificities.

This clonotype was counted a few times. The antigen is undetermined. The TCR library protocol was used to attach unique molecular identifiers. These identifiers were attached to individual cDNA molecules. TCRdb analysed the 5' RACE reads with MiXCR anew, one entry per CDR3 protein. The repertoire consists of about 59,000 distinct CDR3 sequences, with over 10% occurring once and the leading ten covering 9.3%. There are 14 residues in the CDR3. After removal of 5 bases from V and 5 bases from J, the junction contained 7 bases not matched to a gene. This chain links TRBV12-3 or TRBV12-4 with TRBJ2-3; 7 nucleotides line up with TRBD1. The sample here was whole blood, taken at baseline. The TCR sequence derives from an adult who was a healthcare worker with PCR-confirmed SARS-CoV-2 infection or an uninfected control (not recorded which). CDR3 nucleotide sequence: TGTGCCAGCAGTACGACAGGGCTTGGAGATACGCAGTATTTT. Translated, it gives CASSTTGLGDTQYF.